Below, 2 T cell receptor beta chains from the same sample are listed, as sequenced in a study of shared clonotypes between healthy human individuals. The method was immunoSEQ multiplex PCR; TCRdb's version includes in-frame clones alone and lacks a portion of them. This sample carries around 690,000 clones, roughly 87% of them seen once, and the ten largest clones take 34%. Source material: memory CD8+ T cells from PBMCs. The subset here: CD45RO+ cells pooled with CCR7-negative TemRA cells. The receptors derive from a man younger than 30 in good health. Some clones in this sample may be carry-over from other donors' samples.

This chain connects TRBV28 to TRBJ1-2; no definite D call. This CDR3 is built from 15 residues. V shed 5 bases and J shed 1 base, with 14 bases lying between them. Per germline, CDR1 MDHEN and CDR2 SYDVKM. The CDR3 sequence: CASSPGHFINYGYTF. DNA of the CDR3: TGTGCCAGCAGTCCGGGCCATTTCATTAACTATGGCTACACCTTC.

The gene calls are TRBV9 and TRBJ1-2; tentative D call: TRBD1 (5 bases). The CDR3 has 15 residues. The germline V gene has CDR1 SGDLS and CDR2 YYNGEE. Between the trimmed V and J ends, which lost 3 bases and 6 bases, there was a span of 18 bases. The CDR3 reads CASSASLREGHGYTF. As DNA, the CDR3 is TGTGCCAGCAGCGCCTCCCTCAGGGAAGGACATGGCTACACCTTC.